The 4 T cell receptor beta chains presented below share a single source sample, sequenced in a study of blood T cell repertoires in COVID-19. Sequencing used immunoSEQ multiplex PCR; TCRdb keeps in-frame clones, though not all of them. The sample yields 30,000 to 40,000 clones, around nine tenths seen once. The specimen sequenced was peripheral blood. Every receptor here comes from a human donor in a cohort sampled during active COVID-19.

This CDR3 is CASSLNQGARTEAFF. The CDR3 DNA reads as TGTGCCAGCAGCTTGAACCAGGGGGCGCGGACTGAAGCTTTCTTT. The chain combines TRBV7-8 with TRBJ1-1; TRBD1 matches at 8 bases. V lost 3 bases, J lost 5 bases, and 8 bases stayed unmatched. This CDR3 has 15 residues. CDR1 and CDR2 from the germline V gene are SGHVS and FQNEAQ.

This rearrangement joins TRBV9 to TRBJ1-1; 8 bases are shared with TRBD1. The junction had 7 bases not matched to a gene; V was cut back by 3 bases and J by 3 bases. Germline CDR1 and CDR2: SGDLS and YYNGEE. The CDR3 consists of 15 residues. CDR3 region: CASSGGDRSYTEAFF. In DNA form, the CDR3 reads TGTGCCAGCAGCGGAGGGGACAGGAGCTACACTGAAGCTTTCTTT.

The chain is built from TRBV4-1 and TRBJ2-7; 14 nucleotides match TRBD2. Germline V gives CDR1 MGHRA, CDR2 YSYEKL. This CDR3 has 16 amino acids. V lost 2 bases to trimming and J lost 7 bases; unmatched junction nucleotides: 7. CDR3 in amino acids: CASSQRLAGGREEQYF. CDR3 sequence (DNA): TGCGCCAGCAGCCAAAGACTAGCGGGAGGGCGGGAAGAGCAGTACTTC.

This clone was recorded once. This sample also contains other DNA sequences that code for the same CDR3. The J gene is TRBJ2-5, the V gene TRBV6-2 or TRBV6-3; D is unclear. The CDR3 loop spans 11 amino acids. Per germline, CDR1 MNHEY and CDR2 SVGEGT. Trimming cost V 5 bases and J 5 bases, with 6 bases left between them. The CDR3 DNA reads TGTGCCAGCAGTCTCCGGGAGACCCAGTACTTC. Translated: CASSLRETQYF.